This entry is about one T cell receptor (beta chain). Its specific antigen is unknown. No clone much larger than this one lies a single base away; base qualities are absent. TCRbeta CDR3 regions were amplified from genomic DNA using the immunoSEQ Assay, a bias-controlled multiplex PCR. The authors processed their data as follows. Within the assay, amplification of reference gene primers was used to estimate how many nucleated cells each sample contained. To quantify the absolute abundance of each unique TCRbeta CDR3 rearrangement, sequence reads were collapsed and filtered. For each sample, productive Simpson clonality was calculated by taking the square root of Simpson's diversity index across productive rearrangements. TCRdb mirrors the immuneACCESS table, restricted to in-frame sequences. Some clones are absent from its copies; in checked studies, under half trace to an unresolved V gene, and the reason for the others is unknown. The V and J calls and clone size were taken over from that table, and D and trimming were inferred from the DNA. Here the sample has 250,000 to 350,000 clones; over 75% occur a single time. 3.5% to 5.5% of the sample is taken by the ten largest.

The sample is drawn from a study of blood T cell repertoires in COVID-19 (dated by TCRdb to 2018 to 2020). Concerning the study at large: Samples from collaborators originated in the United States, Italy and Spain and spanned both the acute and convalescent phases of COVID-19. The prospective study material was composed of cDNA or gDNA derived from T cells, B-cell-depleted T cells, or PBMCs. Deeply sampled blood TCRbeta repertoires from subjects exposed to, actively infected with, or recovered from COVID-19 were included in the dataset. A freely available public database, intended as a resource for researchers studying the immune response to SARS-CoV-2, is where the repertoires were released. The samples were drawn from two sources: the first 160 participants of the ongoing ImmuneRACE study, and fewer than 1,500 subjects contributed by 6 global collaborators. Sample metadata almost always included a de-identified subject ID, COVID-19 status, age in years and sex. HLA class I and class II types, where available, came from metadata supplied by the sample provider rather than from assay-based typing.

Participants in the prospective study were aged roughly 18 to 100 years, lived in under 30 United States geographic areas, and enrolled through a virtual design. To assign participants to cohorts, the prospective study relied on clinical history that participants themselves reported in a screening survey and a study questionnaire. Recovered participants in ImmuneRACE Cohort 3 were defined by two consecutive negative NP/OP PCR tests, clearance by a healthcare professional, or resolution of symptoms. Each participant in the prospective study had whole blood, serum and a nasopharyngeal or oropharyngeal swab collected by mobile phlebotomists. Additional blood draws and questionnaires over an approximately two-month period could optionally be provided by prospective study participants. Before DNA extraction, blood samples from the prospective study were shipped at room temperature or frozen. Overall study outcomes, separate from this receptor: The quantity of clinical and demographic metadata differed by source and by participant and was supplied without curation.

Taken from the germline V gene, the CDR1 and CDR2 loops are MNHEY and SVGAGI. From the cysteine up to the phenylalanine, the CDR3 has a length of 14 residues. Only the CDR3 part of the read is kept: 42 bases, read in frame from the first base. V gives up 6 bases and J gives up 2 bases, and the segment between their germline ends measures 10 bases. The rearranged chain carries TRBV6-5 and TRBJ1-4; 5 matching bases give a weak D call of TRBD1. The sequenced sample was PBMCs or T cells enriched from blood (not recorded which). The source of this sequence is a woman in her 30s who had recovered from COVID-19. Read as DNA, the sequence is TGTGCCAGCAGGACCGGGGGGACTAATGAAAAACTGTTTTTT. It is translated as CASRTGGTNEKLFF.